This T cell receptor (beta chain) was sequenced in a study of cytomegalovirus exposure and HLA in healthy donors (TCRdb year 2017). About the study as a whole: In an earlier analysis of 587 of the donors, around 290 Gb of sequence data and roughly 100 million unique TCR beta sequences from about 180 million T cells were reported. Approximately 310 gigabases of sequencing data and approximately 85 million unique TCR sequences were included in an early release covering several hundred HLA-typed donors. The genetic ancestry cluster associated with self-reported Caucasian donors included 81% of the approximately 410 genotyped donors. The study aimed to test whether signatures of past pathogen exposure could be identified by cataloging public T cell receptors. The T cell repertoires of 670 or so subjects were profiled by immunosequencing and related to cytomegalovirus serostatus. Besides the first cohort of hundreds of subjects, a separate validation cohort made up of over a hundred different subjects was used. High-throughput TCR immunosequencing, statistical association of individual TCRs with disease status, and machine learning were combined to predict cytomegalovirus infection status. A later analysis re-examined previously published TCR beta repertoires from 600 to 700 donors and added high-resolution HLA genotyping to investigate patterns of TCR occurrence. In the later analysis, no new phenotypic data were used to find candidate immune exposures; instead, reliance was placed on TCR beta sequences and their occurrence across donors. An earlier analysis of around 580 of the donors used high-throughput TCR beta sequencing to judge whether each TCR beta V gene segment behaved as functional or pseudogenic. Donor age, sex, ethnicity and CMV serostatus were compiled alongside the repertoire data. In a later genetic analysis, genome-wide SNP genotypes for 398 of the 666 donors were used, and that subset was treated as a discovery cohort. Every repertoire in the discovery cohort had been generated on one and the same sequencing platform. Both class I and class II loci were covered by HLA typing, at four-digit resolution. Typing coverage varied by locus: roughly 629-640 donors for A, B, C, DRB1 and DQB1; approximately 500 for DQA1; over 600 for DPA1; around 490 for DPB1. Roughly 5 DR-DQ haplotypes were handled as single units for association and clustering, since linkage in the cohort was strong. On average, 235,054 unique TCR beta nucleotide sequences were sequenced per donor among 398 genotyped donors of the cohort, with 15% to 20% of those sequences being non-productive. Points the paper makes about the study in general: V-gene and J-gene trimming of TCR beta chains was associated with a missense DCLRE1C variant in a later genetic analysis, and the association was replicated in an independent cohort. Some IMGT-functional V segments, including TRBV6-2 and TRBV6-3, could not be distinguished by the 87-base-pair reads and were therefore excluded. The only immune exposure information available for the cohort was CMV serostatus. Because HLA typing was missing for some donors at each locus, association tests included only the typed subset. A later analysis associated about 18,000 TCR beta sequences with specific HLA alleles at a false discovery rate of 0.05. It was suggested by the authors that the approach could potentially be generalized to other disease states and immunological phenotypes. The sequencing pipeline was judged likely to have produced a cluster of highly shared sequence variants as a technical artifact. According to a later analysis, TCR association rates differed among HLA loci, with DRB1 alleles showing the most associated TCRs and HLA-C alleles showing the fewest. In an earlier analysis of approximately 590 of the donors, most TCR beta V segments appeared in productive rearrangements about 87% or about 30% of the time, broadly matching IMGT annotations. Assigning TCR associations to individual alleles was difficult when HLA alleles, especially DR and DQ, strongly co-occurred. Linkage disequilibrium might explain the correlated functional status among segregating V segments, but an unknown experimental factor could not be ruled out. In both the original and validation cohorts, the classifier was reported to diagnose cytomegalovirus status with high specificity and sensitivity. In a later genetic analysis, fewer N-insertions in productive TCRs were reported among donors in an Asian-associated ancestry cluster than the approximately 630-donor mean. A further reported finding was that TCR beta sequences accurately predicted the HLA-A and HLA-B alleles for most subjects in the first cohort. Because counts were too low, seventeen rarely observed V segments, including chromosome 9 orphons, were excluded from the earlier analysis of some 590 of the donors. In the study, around 160 TCR beta chains were listed as associated with cytomegalovirus. Sequencing depth was assumed to be roughly uniform across donors in the presence/absence analyses, though that assumption may not hold. A later analysis found that most CMV-associated TCR beta chains appeared HLA-restricted, with HLA associations seemingly driven largely by CMV exposure. In vitro tests confirmed that a few of the cytomegalovirus-associated TCR beta chains recognize cytomegalovirus antigens. In a later analysis, HLA-associated TCR beta chains were found to be more clonally expanded and to have lower generation probabilities than equally common non-associated chains. This cohort had only TCR beta chains sequenced, and the lack of alpha or paired-chain data limited which features could be detected. A later analysis reported that several top co-occurrence clusters appeared linked to parvovirus B19, influenza, CMV and Epstein-Barr virus. Most TCR sequences were observed very rarely across donors, whereas some public TCRs were present in many individuals.

A word on this clone: The specificity of this receptor is unknown. The input lacks base qualities; no much larger clone sits a single base away.

In total, 600 or so healthy bone marrow donors made up the cohort. At the time of sampling, every cohort member was nominally healthy, though immune exposures that went unrecorded were likely present. The donor was CMV seronegative and was included in the group of about 400 seronegative cohort members. A peripheral blood sample was provided by each donor, and peripheral blood mononuclear cells were used for TCR beta sequencing. The Qiagen DNeasy Blood Extraction Kit was used to extract genomic DNA from the blood cell samples. The library was produced with the immunoSEQ multiplex PCR assay. For the multiplex PCR, a mixture combining 60 forward primers for TCR Vbeta segments and 13 reverse primers for TCR Jbeta segments was used. The CDR3 region of rearranged TCR beta genes was amplified from genomic DNA by a multiplex PCR assay. The Illumina HiSeq System was used to sequence the amplified TCR beta libraries as 87-base-pair reads. In the authors' own workflow: In a later analysis, roughly 80 million unique TCR beta chains were counted across the approximately 670 repertoires, and around 11 million of these chains were shared by at least two donors. Raw reads were error-corrected and collapsed into unique sequences by a nearest-neighbor algorithm in which closely related sequences were merged to remove PCR and sequencing errors. To assign V, D and J gene segments, CDR3 sequences were aligned to IMGT reference sequences. For a sequence to be retained, a match of at least six nucleotides to both a V gene segment and a J gene segment was required. A rearrangement was called productive if the CDR3 had no stop codons and remained in frame with V and J, and every other rearrangement was called non-productive. Following IMGT convention, CDR3 was defined as the stretch from the second conserved V-encoded cysteine to the conserved J-encoded phenylalanine. Sequences without an unambiguous match to a single V gene segment were excluded from the earlier analysis of a few hundred of the donors. An earlier analysis of under 750 of the donors called V segments functional above 56.7% productive rearrangements and segregating when the between-donor standard deviation exceeded 5%. A statistical classification framework was built for diagnosing cytomegalovirus status from the catalog of TCR beta chain sequences. A later analysis assigned V and J genes by comparing TCR nucleotide sequences with IMGT/GENE-DB human TR gene sequences. The TCRdist pipeline was used in a later analysis to assign CDR3 sequences and most-parsimonious VDJ recombination scenarios. In a later analysis, every TCR beta chain was defined by the combination of its CDR3 amino acid sequence and its V-gene family, and reads without a unique V-gene family were dropped. A later analysis removed 600 or so highly shared, low-generation-probability nucleotide sequences to deal with suspected cross-contamination and a sequencing artifact. A later analysis calculated a clonal expansion index for each public chain from normalized within-repertoire ranks of inferred template counts. In a later analysis, generation probabilities were computed with a VDJ recombination model fitted to out-of-frame rearrangements, and the resulting probabilities were checked against IGoR. Hypergeometric tests were used in a later analysis to score TCR-TCR, TCR-HLA and TCR-CMV co-occurrence, with a repertoire-size bias correction applied to the TCR pairs. In a later analysis, false discovery rates were estimated by permuting HLA or CMV assignments 20 times. In a later analysis, co-occurring TCRs were grouped using DBSCAN, with TCRdist sequence similarity added in when clustering inside HLA-allele-positive subsets. Repertoires with fewer than 30,000 or more than 120,000 public chains, plus five repertoires with anomalous nucleotide sharing, were excluded from co-occurrence clustering. Held by TCRdb, this immuneACCESS table contains in-frame sequences only and omits some clones. Under half of the omission traces to an unresolved V gene where checked; the cause of the rest is unknown. D and trimming come from the DNA, and the V and J calls and clone size come from that table. The table for this sample lists more than 95,000 clones; roughly 79% of them were counted only once. The biggest ten clones account for about 3.9% of the sample.

Cut back by 5 bases and 0 bases, the V and J ends lie 7 bases apart. The CDR3 goes from the cysteine to the phenylalanine over 13 residues. The retained sequence is limited to the CDR3, 39 bases, with the frame set at the first base. Looking up the germline V gene yields CDR1 SGDLS and CDR2 YYNGEE. Sequenced input: PBMCs. This chain is built from TRBV9 and TRBJ2-3; the D segment cannot be called with confidence. This TCR derives from a woman aged 30 to 39 in good health and CMV-seronegative. Here the CDR3 is given as CASSSLSTDTQYF. The nucleotide sequence is TGTGCCAGCAGTAGCTTAAGCACAGATACGCAGTATTTT.